Shown below are 16 T cell receptor beta chains from a single sample sequenced in a study of response to subunit inactivated influenza vaccine. TCRdb recomputed calls from the RT-PCR reads with MiXCR, one row per CDR3 protein. The profile shows more than 500,000 distinct CDR3 sequences, around 10% of them singletons. These data were also filed under a second study, of T cells expressing NK-cell markers. That paper states: Researchers built TCR beta cDNA using 5'RACE template switching with UMIs.

Sequenced here: PBMCs from blood, sampled on the day of vaccination. All receptors come from a man aged 45 to 65 who received an inactivated influenza vaccine.

This clonotype has ten or more counts. V is TRBV29-1 and J is TRBJ2-1; D gene uncertain. This CDR3 has 12 amino acids. V dropped 4 bases and J dropped 10 bases, with 14 bases sitting between them. Germline CDR1 and CDR2: SQVTM and ANQGSEA. The CDR3 nucleotides read TGCAGCGTTGTTTTCGGTGGTGCGGAGCAGTTCTTC. It specifies CSVVFGGAEQFF.

This clonotype was observed a few times. This chain links TRBV3-1 with TRBJ2-3; 7 nucleotides align to TRBD1. J was trimmed by 5 bases and V by 4 bases; bases with no gene match: 6. This CDR3 is 14 amino acids long. Looked up from germline, CDR1 is LGHDT and CDR2 is YNNKEL (reference sequence). As DNA, the CDR3 is TGTGCCAGCAGCCTCGGAAACAGGGGAGATACGCAGTATTTT. Translation: CASSLGNRGDTQYF.

At least ten counts were recorded for this clonotype. The chain is built from TRBV5-6 and TRBJ2-1; perhaps TRBD2 as D (5 bases). V gave up 2 bases and J gave up 7 bases, with 13 bases separating them. The CDR3 consists of 14 residues. Germline V gene data show CDR1 as SGHDT and CDR2 as YYEEEE. The CDR3 sequence is CASSFWTLGNEQFF. For the CDR3, the DNA is TGTGCCAGCAGCTTTTGGACTTTGGGGAATGAGCAGTTCTTC.

The chain is built from TRBV5-1 and TRBJ2-5; possibly TRBD1 for D (6 bases). The germline V gene encodes CDR1 SGHRS and CDR2 YFSETQ. Trimming took 2 bases from V and 3 from J, leaving 8 bases between them. The CDR3 covers 13 residues. The CDR3 bases are TGCGCCAGCAGCTTCCGGACAGAAGAGACCCAGTACTTC. This encodes CASSFRTEETQYF.

This clonotype was seen a handful of times. The J gene is TRBJ2-5, the V gene TRBV9; a possible D gene is TRBD1 (6 bases). V was trimmed by 3 bases and J by 5 bases, leaving 14 bases between them. Germline V gene data show CDR1 as SGDLS and CDR2 as YYNGEE. CDR3 length equals 14 residues. Here the CDR3 reads CASSEKQGVETQYF. CDR3 DNA sequence: TGTGCCAGCAGCGAGAAACAGGGAGTGGAGACCCAGTACTTC. The variable domain in full, completed from reference TRBV9 and TRBJ2-5, reads DSGVTQTPKHLITATGQRVTLRCSPRSGDLSVYWYQQSLDQGLQFLIQYYNGEERAKGNILERFSAQQFPDLHSELNLSSLELGDSALYFCASSEKQGVETQYFGPGTRLLVL.

This clonotype was seen a handful of times. The J gene is TRBJ1-2, the V gene TRBV7-9; D unclear. Trimming left V 3 bases short and J 4 bases short, with 9 bases between. The CDR3 has 13 amino acids. Per the germline V gene, CDR1 is SEHNR and CDR2 is FQNEAQ (reference sequence). The CDR3 sequence: CASSFLTVYGYTF. CDR3 sequence (DNA): TGTGCCAGCAGCTTTCTAACGGTCTATGGCTACACCTTC.

This clonotype was detected ten times or more. The rearrangement links TRBV16 to TRBJ1-1; D is unclear. Trimming left V 0 bases short and J 1 base short, with 6 bases between. The length of the CDR3 is 14 residues. Germline loops: CDR1 KGHSY, CDR2 FQNENV. CDR3 residues: CASSQSSGNTEAFF. The CDR3 nucleotides read TGTGCCAGCAGCCAATCTAGCGGGAACACTGAAGCTTTCTTT.

The chain links TRBV28 to TRBJ2-7, with a tentative D call TRBD2 (6 bases). The CDR3 consists of 17 residues. Germline assignment: CDR1 MDHEN and CDR2 SYDVKM. The V gene lost 2 bases and the J gene lost 0 bases, with 17 bases spanning the gap. Written as DNA, the CDR3 is TGTGCCAGCAGTTTAAAGGGCGGGGACTTCTCCTCCTACGAGCAGTACTTC. Translation gives CASSLKGGDFSSYEQYF.

This clonotype was recorded a few times. The rearrangement uses TRBV28 and TRBJ2-7, with D perhaps matching TRBD1 (6 bases). Germline CDR1 reads MDHEN; CDR2 reads SYDVKM. Trimming took off 7 bases at V and 2 bases at J, with 15 bases between the two ends. This CDR3 comprises 14 residues. For the CDR3, the DNA is TGTGCCAGCACCATGGGGCAGGGGACCTACGAGCAGTACTTC. This sequence encodes CASTMGQGTYEQYF.

The V and J genes are TRBV7-2 and TRBJ2-7; 7 nucleotides align to TRBD1. Germline loops: CDR1 SGHTA, CDR2 FQGNSA. V was pared by 5 bases and J by 6 bases, with 7 bases of the junction left unmatched. The CDR3 runs to 13 residues. CDR3 amino acids: CASSDRVDGEQYF. DNA of the CDR3: TGTGCCAGCAGCGACAGGGTAGATGGCGAGCAGTACTTC.

The gene calls are TRBV28 and TRBJ2-3; TRBD2 agrees at 10 bases. V gave up 6 bases and J gave up 0 bases; unmatched junction bases: 12. The CDR3 extends over 18 amino acids. Germline CDR1 MDHEN, CDR2 SYDVKM. CDR3 in DNA: TGTGCCAGCAGCTCTGATAGCGGGGGGCCTACCAGCACAGATACGCAGTATTTT. It encodes CASSSDSGGPTSTDTQYF. Supplemented by reference TRBV28 and TRBJ2-3, the full variable domain reads DVKVTQSSRYLVKRTGEKVFLECVQDMDHENMFWYRQDPGLGLRLIYFSYDVKMKEKGDIPEGYSVSREKKERFSLILESASTNQTSMYLCASSSDSGGPTSTDTQYFGPGTRLTVL.

This sequence joins TRBV2 and TRBJ1-3, with D perhaps matching TRBD1 (5 bases). The CDR3 runs 15 residues. Trimming took 3 bases from V and 2 from J, leaving 11 bases between them. Germline-derived CDR1 and CDR2 are SNHLY and FYNNEI. The CDR3 DNA follows: TGTGCCAGCAGTGATCGGGGGGTACCTGGAAACACCATATATTTT. The encoded protein is CASSDRGVPGNTIYF.

This clonotype was counted a few times. This chain joins TRBV6-1 and TRBJ1-3; D is unclear. Germline V gives CDR1 MNHNS, CDR2 SASEGT. The V end lost 5 bases, the J end lost 0 bases, and 8 bases lay between the germline ends. The CDR3 has 14 residues. The CDR3 sequence: CASSRRNSGNTIYF. The CDR3 DNA sequence: TGTGCCAGCAGTCGACGGAACTCTGGAAACACCATATATTTT.

This clonotype was found a few times. This chain connects TRBV30 to TRBJ2-6, with 8 bases identical to TRBD1. The CDR3 has 12 amino acids. Looked up from germline, CDR1 is GTSNPN and CDR2 is SVGIG (reference sequence). V lost 3 bases and J lost 10; bases outside the gene matches: 2. In nucleotides, the CDR3 is TGTGCCTGGAGCCGGACAGGGAACGTCCTGACTTTC. This codes for CAWSRTGNVLTF.

The rearrangement links TRBV7-2 to TRBJ2-4; possibly TRBD2 for D (6 bases). V was cut by 5 bases and J by 0 bases, with 14 bases left in between. CDR1 SGHTA and CDR2 FQGNSA come from the germline V gene. This CDR3 comprises 16 residues. The CDR3 DNA reads TGTGCCAGCAGCCCTAGGGCGGGGCTAGCCAAAAACATTCAGTACTTC. Protein sequence: CASSPRAGLAKNIQYF.

Ten or more counts support this clonotype. This chain links TRBV4-1 with TRBJ1-6; D is unclear. The CDR3 is 16 amino acids. The V end was cut by 0 bases, the J end by 0 bases, with 6 bases between. Looked up from germline, CDR1 is MGHRA and CDR2 is YSYEKL. This CDR3 reads CASSQERSSYNSPLHF. For the CDR3, the DNA is TGCGCCAGCAGCCAAGAACGGAGCTCCTATAATTCACCCCTCCACTTT.